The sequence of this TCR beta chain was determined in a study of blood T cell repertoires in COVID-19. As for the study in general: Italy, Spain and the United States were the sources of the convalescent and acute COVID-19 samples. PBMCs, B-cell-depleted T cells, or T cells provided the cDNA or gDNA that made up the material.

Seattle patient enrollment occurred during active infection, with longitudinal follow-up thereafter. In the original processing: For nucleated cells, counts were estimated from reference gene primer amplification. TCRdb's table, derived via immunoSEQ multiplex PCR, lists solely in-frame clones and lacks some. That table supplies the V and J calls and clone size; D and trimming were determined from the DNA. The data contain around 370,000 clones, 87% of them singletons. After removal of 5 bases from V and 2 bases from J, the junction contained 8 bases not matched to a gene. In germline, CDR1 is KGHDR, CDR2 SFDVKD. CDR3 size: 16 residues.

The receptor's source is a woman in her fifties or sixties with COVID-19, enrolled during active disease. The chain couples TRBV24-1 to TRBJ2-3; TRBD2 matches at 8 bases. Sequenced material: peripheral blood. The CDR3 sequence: CATSAGLAAVTDTQYF. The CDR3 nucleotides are TGTGCCACCAGTGCTGGACTAGCTGCTGTCACAGATACGCAGTATTTT.